The next 20 T cell receptor beta chains were all read from a single sample in a study of early T cells in non-severe SARS-CoV-2 infection. From the 5' RACE reads, TCRdb called clonotypes with MiXCR, one entry per CDR3 protein. The sample consists of over 55,000 distinct CDR3 sequences, approximately 7.7% of them appearing once. The material sequenced was whole blood. The receptor set was obtained from an adult who was a healthcare worker with PCR-confirmed SARS-CoV-2 infection or an uninfected control (not recorded which).

Comment on this clonotype: This may stem from a read error, because a much larger clone lies one nucleotide away. This chain connects TRBV28 to TRBJ2-3, with 10 positions matching TRBD1. The CDR3 contains 14 residues. Trimming at V came to 5 bases and at J to 8 bases, leaving 7 bases not matched to a gene. The germline gives CDR1 MDHEN, CDR2 SYDVKM. CDR3 region: CASSAGTGVGTQYF. CDR3 nucleotide sequence: TGTGCCAGCAGTGCCGGGACAGGGGTAGGTACGCAGTATTTT.

This clonotype was found a few times. The V call is TRBV5-1, the J call TRBJ1-1; TRBD1 matches 7 bases. The J segment lost 3 bases and the V segment lost 2 bases, leaving 10 bases of the junction unmatched. This CDR3 contains 16 residues. CDR1 is SGHRS and CDR2 is YFSETQ in the germline V gene. Here the CDR3 DNA reads TGCGCCAGCAGCTTAACGACAGGGAGAAAGGACACTGAAGCTTTCTTT. It codes for CASSLTTGRKDTEAFF.

This clonotype was detected ten times or more. The V gene is TRBV5-5, the J gene TRBJ2-5, with D perhaps TRBD1 (5 bases). The germline V and J ends were trimmed by 5 bases and 1 base, with 12 bases remaining between them. In germline, CDR1 is SGHKS, CDR2 YYEKEE (reference sequence). The CDR3 consists of 14 residues. The CDR3 is CASSFAQGQETQYF. For the CDR3, the DNA is TGTGCCAGCAGTTTTGCTCAGGGCCAAGAGACCCAGTACTTC.

This clonotype was found many times. This sequence joins TRBV3-1 and TRBJ2-7; D is ambiguous. The CDR3 is made up of 15 amino acids. V was shortened by 4 bases and J by 3 bases, with 16 bases between the two germline ends. In germline, CDR1 is LGHDT, CDR2 YNNKEL (reference sequence). CDR3 bases: TGTGCCAGCAGCCCCCTGCCGGGTCTCCACTACGAGCAGTACTTC. Translated: CASSPLPGLHYEQYF.

The chain joins TRBV9 to TRBJ2-5, with D perhaps matching TRBD2 (6 bases). This CDR3 contains 15 residues. V dropped 0 bases and J dropped 2 bases, with 11 bases sitting between them. Germline-derived CDR1 and CDR2 are SGDLS and YYNGEE. CDR3 bases: TGTGCCAGCAGCGTAGGGGCTAGCGATCAAGAGACCCAGTACTTC. Residues: CASSVGASDQETQYF. The full variable domain, with the rest looked up from reference TRBV9 and TRBJ2-5, is DSGVTQTPKHLITATGQRVTLRCSPRSGDLSVYWYQQSLDQGLQFLIQYYNGEERAKGNILERFSAQQFPDLHSELNLSSLELGDSALYFCASSVGASDQETQYFGPGTRLLVL.

This clonotype occurred a few times. The genes are TRBV11-2 and TRBJ2-6; D may be TRBD1 (5 bases). Trimming shortened V by 5 bases and J by 0 bases, and 11 bases separated the two germline ends. CDR3 length equals 16 residues. Germline CDR1 SGHAT, CDR2 FQNNGV. The CDR3 sequence: CASSPQTASGANVLTF. CDR3 DNA: TGTGCCAGCAGCCCTCAGACAGCCTCTGGGGCCAACGTCCTGACTTTC. The complete variable domain, with remaining parts taken from reference TRBV11-2 and TRBJ2-6, reads EAGVAQSPRYKIIEKRQSVAFWCNPISGHATLYWYQQILGQGPKLLIQFQNNGVVDDSQLPKDRFSAERLKGVDSTLKIQPAKLEDSAVYLCASSPQTASGANVLTFGAGSRLTVL.

This clonotype was counted ten times or more. The chain recombines TRBV18 with TRBJ1-4, with 7 nucleotides matching TRBD1. The ends lost 4 bases at V and 4 bases at J; junction bases unmatched: 0. This CDR3 has 13 amino acids. The V gene's germline CDR1 is KGHSH and CDR2 LQKENI. CDR3: CASSRDSNEKLFF. The CDR3 region has the DNA TGTGCCAGCTCACGGGACAGTAATGAAAAACTGTTTTTT. Variable domain in full (rest from reference TRBV18 and TRBJ1-4): NAGVMQNPRHLVRRRGQEARLRCSPMKGHSHVYWYRQLPEEGLKFMVYLQKENIIDESGMPKERFSAEFPKEGPSILRIQQVVRGDSAAYFCASSRDSNEKLFFGSGTQLSVL.

This clonotype has ten or more counts. The V call is TRBV7-2, the J call TRBJ2-7, with 11 bases lining up with TRBD2. From germline, CDR1 is SGHTA and CDR2 FQGNSA. Unmatched junction bases numbered 3, after V lost 1 base and J lost 7 bases. The CDR3 covers 14 residues. Here the CDR3 DNA reads TGTGCCAGCAGCTTAGAGGCTAGCGGGAGGGAGCAGTACTTC. Amino acid sequence: CASSLEASGREQYF.

This clonotype has at least ten counts. This chain joins TRBV12-3 or TRBV12-4 and TRBJ2-4; D is possibly TRBD1 (5 bases). Trimming removed 5 bases at V and 10 bases at J, with 18 bases between. This CDR3 region has 14 residues. In DNA, the CDR3 is TGTGCCAGCAGTCCCCCCGACGCAGGGCTTATTCAGTACTTC. This sequence encodes CASSPPDAGLIQYF.

This clonotype was recorded many times. The chain joins TRBV5-1 to TRBJ2-1; 16 nucleotides line up with TRBD2. The V gene end was trimmed by 6 bases and the J gene end by 6 bases; junction bases not matched to a gene: 30. The CDR3 length is 24 residues. Germline V gene lookup returns CDR1 SGHRS and CDR2 YFSETQ. The CDR3 bases are TGCGCCAGCATCCTCTACATAGTCTCAAAAGGGACTAGCGGGAGGGTTCTCCCCCTCAATGAGCAGTTCTTC. This translates into CASILYIVSKGTSGRVLPLNEQFF.

In this sample, this clonotype turned up many times. CDR3 sequence (DNA): TGTGCCAGTAGTATCCCTTCCGGGGGGCCGAGGGATCAGCCCCAGCATTTT. Translation gives CASSIPSGGPRDQPQHF. J is TRBJ1-5 and V is TRBV19; tentatively, D is TRBD1 (6 bases). This CDR3 has 17 residues. V lost 3 bases and J 5 bases, leaving 20 bases between the germline ends. Looked up from germline, CDR1 is LNHDA and CDR2 is SQIVND (reference sequence).

This clonotype was recorded at least ten times. This sequence joins TRBV7-8 and TRBJ2-1; D assignment may be TRBD1 or TRBD2 (6 bases each). V was cut by 5 bases and J by 10 bases, with 24 bases left in between. This CDR3 has 16 amino acids. CDR1 SGHVS and CDR2 FQNEAQ come from the germline V gene. CDR3 nucleotide sequence: TGTGCCAGCAGCCCGGACAGCGGGTGGGAGTTGGGAGAGCAGTTCTTC. It yields the protein CASSPDSGWELGEQFF.

This clonotype was seen ten or more times. The J gene is TRBJ2-5, the V gene TRBV5-1, with 13 bases fitting TRBD2. Germline values: CDR1 SGHRS, CDR2 YFSETQ. V dropped 3 bases and J dropped 3; count of bases not matched to a gene: 2. CDR3 length: 15 amino acids. CDR3 loop: CASSWGTSGKETQYF. The CDR3 region has the DNA TGCGCCAGCAGCTGGGGGACTAGCGGGAAAGAGACCCAGTACTTC.

This clonotype was seen repeatedly, ten times or more. The chain recombines TRBV7-2 with TRBJ1-2, with D tentatively TRBD1 (5 bases). The CDR3 is 17 amino acids. Germline values: CDR1 SGHTA, CDR2 FQGNSA. Trimming removed 0 bases at V and 1 base at J, with 15 bases between. The CDR3 DNA sequence: TGTGCCAGCAGCTTAGCAATCGGGGCCCGGGTTAACTATGGCTACACCTTC. It translates to CASSLAIGARVNYGYTF.

This chain joins TRBV5-1 and TRBJ1-1; a possible D gene is TRBD1 (6 bases). Trimming pared 0 bases from V and 7 bases from J, leaving 13 bases between. The CDR3 is 14 residues long. Germline V gives CDR1 SGHRS, CDR2 YFSETQ. The DNA of the CDR3 is TGCGCCAGCAGCTTGGTAATAGGGGGGGATGAAGCTTTCTTT. It encodes CASSLVIGGDEAFF.

V and J are TRBV20-1 and TRBJ2-7; no clear D. The CDR3 runs 12 residues. From germline, CDR1 is DFQATT and CDR2 SNEGSKA (reference sequence). V gave up 6 bases and J gave up 7 bases, with 16 bases separating them. The CDR3 coding sequence is TGCAGTGCCCGAGGCCTCACTCCGGAGCAGTACTTC. As protein: CSARGLTPEQYF.

The V and J genes are TRBV12-3 or TRBV12-4 and TRBJ2-3; D tentatively reads TRBD1 or TRBD2 (5 bases each). The CDR3 totals 13 residues. Trimming cost V 3 bases and J 3 bases, with 7 bases left between them. The CDR3 is CASSFEGTDTQYF. As DNA, the CDR3 is TGTGCCAGCAGTTTCGAGGGGACAGATACGCAGTATTTT.

This clonotype was detected ten times or more. The chain joins TRBV30 to TRBJ2-1, with a possible D match to TRBD1 (5 bases). The CDR3 sequence is 14 residues long. V was clipped by 4 bases and J by 4 bases, with 14 bases between them. The germline gives CDR1 GTSNPN, CDR2 SVGIG (reference sequence). Here the CDR3 reads CAWNPGQRYNEQFF. The CDR3 DNA reads as TGTGCCTGGAATCCTGGACAACGTTACAATGAGCAGTTCTTC.

The gene calls are TRBV7-7 and TRBJ2-3, with D possibly TRBD1 on 5 matching bases. The CDR3 length is 16 residues. V was trimmed by 3 bases and J by 0 bases, leaving 13 bases between them. Germline loops: CDR1 SSHAT, CDR2 FNYEAQ (reference sequence). The CDR3 here is CASSFGAHRSTDTQYF. CDR3 DNA sequence: TGTGCCAGCAGCTTTGGGGCCCATAGGAGCACAGATACGCAGTATTTT.

In this sample, this clonotype turned up many times. The J gene is TRBJ2-1, the V gene TRBV10-3; either TRBD1 or TRBD2 may supply D (7 bases each). CDR3 length: 12 residues. The ends were cut back, 10 bases at V and 7 bases at J, with 14 bases in the middle. Germline V lookup: CDR1 ENHRY, CDR2 SYGVKD. The CDR3 region is CATGGAGNEQFF. The CDR3 DNA sequence: TGTGCCACAGGGGGAGCGGGAAATGAGCAGTTCTTC.